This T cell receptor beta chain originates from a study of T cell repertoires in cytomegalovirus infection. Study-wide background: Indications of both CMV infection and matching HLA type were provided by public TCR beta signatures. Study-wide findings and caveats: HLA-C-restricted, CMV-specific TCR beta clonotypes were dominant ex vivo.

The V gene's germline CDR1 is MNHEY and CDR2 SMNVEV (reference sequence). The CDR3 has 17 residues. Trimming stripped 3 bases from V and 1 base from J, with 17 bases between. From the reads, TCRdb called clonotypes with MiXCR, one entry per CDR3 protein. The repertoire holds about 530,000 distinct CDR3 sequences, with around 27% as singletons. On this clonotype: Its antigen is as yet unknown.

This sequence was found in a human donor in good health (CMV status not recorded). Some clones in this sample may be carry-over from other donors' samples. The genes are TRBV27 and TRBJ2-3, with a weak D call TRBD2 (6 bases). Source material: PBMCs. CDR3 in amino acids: CASSFESRGLRTDTQYF. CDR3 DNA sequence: TGTGCCAGCAGTTTCGAGTCACGGGGACTTCGCACAGATACGCAGTATTTT.